One and the same sample provided the 16 T cell receptor beta chains below, sequenced in a study of human T cells and chemical hapten exposure. Time point in this sample: healthy volunteer bleed at 2 weeks. Researchers extracted total RNA from unfractionated whole blood. A single record per CDR3 protein comes from TCRdb applying MiXCR to the RACE reads. The data show 100,000 to 150,000 distinct CDR3 sequences, approximately 8.3% seen once. The source material was whole blood. The receptor source for this set is a male donor in good health. Some clones in this sample may be carry-over from other donors' samples.

This clonotype was detected ten times or more. The gene calls are TRBV20-1 and TRBJ2-1; 9 positions match TRBD1. With V trimmed by 6 bases and J by 4 bases, 7 bases remained unmatched. There are 14 residues in the CDR3. Germline CDR1 DFQATT, CDR2 SNEGSKA (reference sequence). The CDR3 here is CSAEDRGGYNEQFF. Here the CDR3 DNA reads TGCAGTGCCGAGGACAGGGGAGGGTACAATGAGCAGTTCTTC.

This chain joins TRBV4-3 and TRBJ1-1; D might be TRBD1 (5 bases). The CDR3 covers 14 residues. Germline lookup yields CDR1 LGHNA and CDR2 YSLEER. Trimming removed 0 bases from V and 3 bases from J, with 8 bases in between. The CDR3 nucleotides are TGCGCCAGCAGCCAAGAGCCCAGGGACACTGAAGCTTTCTTT. Its translation is CASSQEPRDTEAFF.

The chain combines TRBV3-1 with TRBJ2-1; D not certain. CDR1 and CDR2 from the germline V gene are LGHDT and YNNKEL (reference sequence). Trimming took 2 bases from V and 5 from J, leaving 13 bases between them. CDR3 length: 15 amino acids. The CDR3, as DNA: TGTGCCAGCAGCCAACCGGGTGAAGGAAACAATGAGCAGTTCTTC. Translating gives CASSQPGEGNNEQFF.

The J gene is TRBJ1-4, the V gene TRBV4-1; D uncertain. Trimming shortened V by 1 base and J by 7 bases, and 13 bases separated the two germline ends. The CDR3 length is 15 residues. Germline V gene sequence: CDR1 MGHRA, CDR2 YSYEKL. The CDR3: CASSQVGPGGEKLFF. CDR3 nucleotide sequence: TGCGCCAGCAGCCAAGTTGGTCCAGGCGGTGAAAAACTGTTTTTT.

The chain is built from TRBV5-1 and TRBJ2-5, with unresolved D. Trimming took 7 bases from V and 3 from J, leaving 7 bases between them. The CDR3 totals 11 residues. Germline V CDR1 and CDR2: SGHRS, YFSETQ. For the CDR3, the DNA is TGCGCCAGCGGAATAGAAGAGACCCAGTACTTC. Translation: CASGIEETQYF.

This clonotype showed up just a few times. V is TRBV3-1 and J is TRBJ2-1; 9 bases are a match to TRBD2. With 10 bases clipped from V and 4 bases from J, the junction kept 20 bases outside the gene matches. This CDR3 region has 18 residues. From germline, CDR1 is LGHDT and CDR2 YNNKEL (reference sequence). CDR3: CATESDSQAAGGYNEQFF. DNA for the CDR3: TGTGCCACTGAATCGGACAGCCAAGCGGCGGGAGGGTACAATGAGCAGTTCTTC.

This clonotype was counted a few times. CDR3 residues: CASSYEGGVEDTQYF. The CDR3 bases are TGTGCCAGCAGTTACGAGGGGGGAGTCGAAGATACGCAGTATTTT. The chain combines TRBV6-2 or TRBV6-3 with TRBJ2-3; the D gene could be TRBD1 or TRBD2 (6 bases each). The CDR3 spans 15 residues. Germline V lookup: CDR1 MNHEY, CDR2 SVGEGT. Trimming took 2 bases from V and 5 from J, leaving 14 bases between them.

The chain's CDR3 is CASQSTGQSTDTQYF. Written as DNA, the CDR3 is TGTGCCAGCCAATCGACCGGTCAAAGCACAGATACGCAGTATTTT. The chain combines TRBV12-3 or TRBV12-4 with TRBJ2-3, with D hard to call. The CDR3 sequence is 15 residues long. V was clipped by 8 bases and J by 0 bases, with 15 bases between them.

This clonotype has more than one count but fewer than ten. The J gene is TRBJ2-5, the V gene TRBV20-1, with D unresolved. Germline-derived CDR1 and CDR2 are DFQATT and SNEGSKA (reference sequence). This CDR3 spans 14 amino acids. V was shortened by 0 bases and J by 4 bases, with 12 bases between the two germline ends. The CDR3 DNA is TGCAGTGCTAGAGATTTAGGGCGACCAGAGACCCAGTACTTC. Translated, it gives CSARDLGRPETQYF.

This clonotype was observed many times. The chain combines TRBV27 with TRBJ2-2, with D perhaps given as TRBD1 or TRBD2 (5 bases each). V shed 5 bases and J shed 1 base, with 17 bases lying between them. This CDR3 region has 17 residues. CDR1 and CDR2 (germline): MNHEY, SMNVEV (reference sequence). CDR3 DNA: TGTGCCAGCAGTACTCTGGGTCTGGGGGAGAACACCGGGGAGCTGTTTTTT. Its translation is CASSTLGLGENTGELFF.

The chain is built from TRBV6-6 and TRBJ2-7, with 9 bases matching TRBD2. Per germline, CDR1 MNHNY and CDR2 SVGAGI (reference sequence). J was trimmed by 5 bases and V by 2 bases; bases with no gene match: 10. The length of the CDR3 is 16 residues. In DNA form, the CDR3 reads TGTGCCAGCAGTTACGGGTTGTTTCCTAGCGGGGACGAGCAGTACTTC. Amino acid sequence: CASSYGLFPSGDEQYF.

V gene TRBV11-2 combines with J gene TRBJ1-2, with D possibly matching TRBD1 (5 bases). The CDR3 runs to 18 residues. In germline, CDR1 is SGHAT, CDR2 FQNNGV. V was shortened by 4 bases and J by 2 bases, with 23 bases between the two germline ends. DNA of the CDR3: TGTGCCAGCAGCTCAGTTAGGAGAGACAGCCCCTACAACTATGGCTACACCTTC. This encodes CASSSVRRDSPYNYGYTF. Full variable domain (outside the CDR3, taken from reference TRBV11-2 and TRBJ1-2): EAGVAQSPRYKIIEKRQSVAFWCNPISGHATLYWYQQILGQGPKLLIQFQNNGVVDDSQLPKDRFSAERLKGVDSTLKIQPAKLEDSAVYLCASSSVRRDSPYNYGYTFGSGTRLTVV.

The rearrangement joins TRBV12-3 or TRBV12-4 to TRBJ2-7, with 9 bases fitting TRBD2. This CDR3 is built from 15 residues. J gave up 2 bases and V 0 bases, and 2 bases lay outside the gene matches. The CDR3 spells CASSLAAGGPYEQYF. In DNA form, the CDR3 reads TGTGCCAGCAGTTTAGCGGCGGGGGGGCCCTACGAGCAGTACTTC.

This clonotype was counted only a few times. The chain couples TRBV24-1 to TRBJ2-3; 8 nucleotides match TRBD1. V shed 9 bases and J 2 bases; nucleotides not matched to a gene: 3. Germline V gene data show CDR1 as KGHDR and CDR2 as SFDVKD. The CDR3 consists of 13 residues. CDR3 sequence (DNA): TGTGCCACCGAGGGACAGGCCACAGATACGCAGTATTTT. Translated, it gives CATEGQATDTQYF.

There are a few counts of this clonotype. The gene calls are TRBV6-1 and TRBJ2-2, with unresolved D. This CDR3 region has 13 residues. The V gene's germline CDR1 is MNHNS and CDR2 SASEGT. The germline V and J ends were trimmed by 7 bases and 6 bases, with 12 bases remaining between them. The CDR3: CASTLITAGELFF. CDR3 coding DNA: TGTGCCAGCACCTTGATTACTGCCGGGGAGCTGTTTTTT.

This clonotype was seen at least ten times. The V gene is TRBV28, the J gene TRBJ1-1; D is undetermined. Germline CDR1 MDHEN, CDR2 SYDVKM. The CDR3 extends over 12 amino acids. V gave up 2 bases and J gave up 0 bases, with 1 base separating them. CDR3 sequence: CASSLLNTEAFF. The CDR3 coding sequence is TGTGCCAGCAGTTTACTGAACACTGAAGCTTTCTTT. The full variable domain, in which reference TRBV28 and TRBJ1-1 provide the parts outside the CDR3, is DVKVTQSSRYLVKRTGEKVFLECVQDMDHENMFWYRQDPGLGLRLIYFSYDVKMKEKGDIPEGYSVSREKKERFSLILESASTNQTSMYLCASSLLNTEAFFGQGTRLTVV.